A single sample is the source of the 30 T cell receptor beta chains below, sequenced in a study of identical twins. TCRdb called the 5' RACE reads again in MiXCR, with one record for every CDR3 protein. There are over 600,000 distinct CDR3 sequences in the sample; approximately 22% occur only once, and about 4.5% lies in the top ten. This sample also appeared in a second study, on T cells expressing NK-cell markers.

The source material was PBMCs. All receptors come from a woman between 18 and 29 years old in good health.

This chain links TRBV7-8 with TRBJ2-7, with 9 bases lining up with TRBD2. Trimming took 4 bases from V and 0 from J; bases not matched to a gene: 10. CDR3 length: 17 amino acids. CDR1 is SGHVS, CDR2 FQNEAQ, per germline. The CDR3 region has the DNA TGTGCCAGCAGCTCCTTATCGACTAGCGGACCCTCCTACGAGCAGTACTTC. Protein product: CASSSLSTSGPSYEQYF.

Ten or more counts support this clonotype. The rearrangement uses TRBV24-1 and TRBJ2-7, with TRBD2 matching 7 bases. The V gene end was trimmed by 3 bases and the J gene end by 6 bases; junction bases not matched to a gene: 1. The germline V gene encodes CDR1 KGHDR and CDR2 SFDVKD. This CDR3 contains 12 residues. CDR3 protein: CATSDPGGEQYF. The CDR3 DNA follows: TGTGCCACCAGTGATCCGGGGGGCGAGCAGTACTTC.

This clonotype was seen ten or more times. The V call is TRBV25-1, the J call TRBJ2-1, with TRBD1 matching over 7 bases. This CDR3 is 15 amino acids long. Germline values: CDR1 MGHDK, CDR2 SYGVNS. The V and J ends lost 6 bases and 4 bases, in that order; junction bases with no gene match: 9. The CDR3 spells CASRRPGQTYNEQFF. The DNA of the CDR3 is TGTGCCAGCAGAAGACCGGGACAGACATACAATGAGCAGTTCTTC.

This clonotype came up a few times. This chain joins TRBV12-3 or TRBV12-4 and TRBJ2-1; weak D call: TRBD1 (6 bases). The ends were cut back, 6 bases at V and 4 bases at J, with 7 bases in the middle. This CDR3 spans 12 amino acids. CDR3 protein: CASSGQYNEQFF. For the CDR3, the DNA is TGTGCCAGCAGCGGACAGTACAATGAGCAGTTCTTC.

This clonotype was counted many times. The chain carries TRBV20-1 and TRBJ2-3; D perhaps matches TRBD2 (5 bases). Germline V gene sequence: CDR1 DFQATT, CDR2 SNEGSKA (reference sequence). V lost 8 bases to trimming and J lost 1 base, with 13 bases between them. The CDR3 contains 13 residues. Here the CDR3 DNA reads TGCAGTTTTTCGGGGTGGGGCACAGATACGCAGTATTTT. Protein product: CSFSGWGTDTQYF.

This clonotype came up a few times. The CDR3 DNA follows: TGCAGTGCTAGATTGGCTAGCGGGAACACAGATACGCAGTATTTT. Residues: CSARLASGNTDTQYF. The gene calls are TRBV20-1 and TRBJ2-3, with 9 bases matching TRBD2. The CDR3 contains 15 residues. The V and J ends lost 2 bases and 2 bases, in that order; junction bases with no gene match: 5. Germline V lookup: CDR1 DFQATT, CDR2 SNEGSKA (reference sequence).

This clonotype was counted between two and nine times. The chain joins TRBV12-3 or TRBV12-4 to TRBJ2-1, with D possibly being TRBD2 (7 bases). The V end lost 0 bases, the J end lost 10 bases, and 16 bases lay between the germline ends. This CDR3 has 15 residues. CDR3 region: CASSLALMGGLEQFF. The CDR3 DNA reads TGTGCCAGCAGTTTAGCGCTAATGGGGGGGCTGGAGCAGTTCTTC.

The sample holds a few counts of this clonotype. V and J are TRBV12-3 or TRBV12-4 and TRBJ2-5; D uncertain. CDR3 size: 12 residues. The V end lost 6 bases, the J end lost 5 bases, and 10 bases lay between the germline ends. The chain's CDR3 is CASSPGPETQYF. CDR3 sequence (DNA): TGTGCCAGCAGCCCCGGCCCCGAGACCCAGTACTTC.

The chain couples TRBV5-1 to TRBJ2-1, with D tentatively TRBD1 or TRBD2 (5 bases each). Germline-derived CDR1 and CDR2 are SGHRS and YFSETQ. The CDR3 is 14 residues long. V lost 4 bases to trimming and J lost 2 bases, with 10 bases between them. The CDR3 coding sequence is TGCGCCAGCAGCGCGCTGGGGGCCTACAATGAGCAGTTCTTC. Translating it yields CASSALGAYNEQFF.

This clonotype was picked up many times. V gene TRBV6-1 combines with J gene TRBJ1-5; D call uncertain. The CDR3 sequence is 14 residues long. V was pared by 6 bases and J by 5 bases, with 14 bases between. CDR1 is MNHNS, CDR2 SASEGT, per germline. CDR3 sequence reads: CASSLRQAHQPQHF. CDR3 nucleotides: TGTGCCAGCAGCCTTCGGCAGGCGCATCAGCCCCAGCATTTT.

This clonotype was found a few times. The chain links TRBV6-5 to TRBJ2-5; D remains unclear. This CDR3 is 16 amino acids long. The V end lost 4 bases, the J end lost 1 base, and 16 bases lay between the germline ends. Looked up from germline, CDR1 is MNHEY and CDR2 is SVGAGI. The CDR3, as DNA: TGTGCCAGCAGTTCGGTGTGGAGTGCGATCCAAGAGACCCAGTACTTC. Translating gives CASSSVWSAIQETQYF.

This rearrangement joins TRBV10-3 to TRBJ2-5, with TRBD2 matching over 8 bases. Germline CDR1 is ENHRY and CDR2 is SYGVKD. The length of the CDR3 is 11 residues. V was clipped by 8 bases and J by 9 bases; unmatched bases: 5. The CDR3 DNA follows: TGTGCCATCGGAGCGGGAGCGGCCCAGTACTTC. Translation: CAIGAGAAQYF.

This sequence joins TRBV20-1 and TRBJ1-6; D is ambiguous. The CDR3 length is 14 residues. The germline gives CDR1 DFQATT, CDR2 SNEGSKA (reference sequence). V was pared by 0 bases and J by 7 bases, with 10 bases between. The CDR3, as DNA: TGCAGTGCTAGAGATCCGGCAGTCAATTCACCCCTCCACTTT. It yields the protein CSARDPAVNSPLHF.

The CDR3 spells CASSLPRRSSTDTQYF. The CDR3 coding sequence is TGTGCCAGCAGCTTGCCCCGACGATCTAGCACAGATACGCAGTATTTT. V usage is TRBV5-5 and J usage is TRBJ2-3; D not resolved. The CDR3 has 16 residues. CDR1 SGHKS and CDR2 YYEKEE come from the germline V gene (reference sequence). Trimming left V 1 base short and J 0 bases short, with 12 bases between.

This clonotype was seen more than once but under ten times. This sequence joins TRBV5-1 and TRBJ2-7; TRBD2 matches at 15 bases. This CDR3 region has 16 residues. The V segment lost 3 bases and the J segment 4 bases; nucleotides outside the gene matches: 5. Germline CDR1 SGHRS, CDR2 YFSETQ. DNA of the CDR3: TGCGCCAGCAGCTCTTCTGGACTAGCGGGGGGGTACGAGCAGTACTTC. This gives the protein CASSSSGLAGGYEQYF.

A few counts support this clonotype. The V call is TRBV14, the J call TRBJ1-5; no firm D call. The V end lost 3 bases, the J end lost 7 bases, and 13 bases lay between the germline ends. The CDR3 loop spans 14 amino acids. Germline CDR1 is SGHDN and CDR2 is FVKESK. The CDR3 coding sequence is TGTGCCAGCAGCCACACCGGTGGGGTCCAGCCCCAGCATTTT. It specifies CASSHTGGVQPQHF.

In this sample, this clonotype turned up many times. The rearrangement joins TRBV20-1 to TRBJ1-1; D is uncertain. Per the germline V gene, CDR1 is DFQATT and CDR2 is SNEGSKA (reference sequence). The CDR3 length is 12 residues. V gave up 3 bases and J gave up 3 bases, with 8 bases separating them. The CDR3 spells CSASFRDTEAFF. CDR3 DNA sequence: TGCAGTGCTAGTTTCCGGGACACTGAAGCTTTCTTT.

This clonotype was found once. The chain is built from TRBV5-1 and TRBJ2-3; no reliable D call. CDR3 length: 12 amino acids. Trimming stripped 7 bases from V and 8 bases from J, with 14 bases between. Germline V lookup: CDR1 SGHRS, CDR2 YFSETQ. This CDR3 is CASYQTRGTQYF. The DNA for the CDR3 is TGCGCCAGCTACCAGACCCGTGGTACGCAGTATTTT.

This clonotype was seen a handful of times. This chain uses TRBV20-1 with TRBJ2-5; 9 bases are a match to TRBD1. V trimming: 5 bases; J trimming: 4 bases; junction bases outside the gene matches: 11. The CDR3 has 15 residues. Germline V gene data show CDR1 as DFQATT and CDR2 as SNEGSKA (reference sequence). CDR3 coding DNA: TGCAGTGCTTCACAGGGACAGGGTAGGGGAGAGACCCAGTACTTC. This codes for CSASQGQGRGETQYF.

This clonotype has more than one count but fewer than ten. The chain carries TRBV20-1 and TRBJ2-3, with 9 bases that match TRBD2. CDR3 length equals 17 residues. The germline V gene has CDR1 DFQATT and CDR2 SNEGSKA (reference sequence). V trimming: 0 bases; J trimming: 2 bases; junction bases outside the gene matches: 9. CDR3 sequence reads: CSARDHVAGGSTDTQYF. For the CDR3, the DNA is TGCAGTGCTAGAGATCATGTGGCGGGGGGGTCCACAGATACGCAGTATTTT.

The CDR3 coding sequence is TGCGCCAGCAGCCAAGGACTAGCGGGAATGGCAGATACGCAGTATTTT. Translating it yields CASSQGLAGMADTQYF. The chain has TRBV4-3 and TRBJ2-3; 11 bases are shared with TRBD2. There are 16 residues in the CDR3. V gave up 1 base and J gave up 4 bases; unmatched junction bases: 4. Germline CDR1 and CDR2: LGHNA and YSLEER.

The sample holds many counts of this clonotype. This chain uses TRBV12-3 or TRBV12-4 with TRBJ1-5, with D perhaps matching TRBD1 (5 bases). V was trimmed by 4 bases and J by 5 bases, leaving 12 bases between them. The CDR3 spans 14 residues. CDR3 coding DNA: TGTGCCAGCAGTTCAGACAGCGAATATCAGCCCCAGCATTTT. This encodes CASSSDSEYQPQHF.

This chain connects TRBV5-1 to TRBJ2-2; D is possibly TRBD1 or TRBD2 (6 bases each). The CDR3 is made up of 15 amino acids. The V end was cut by 0 bases, the J end by 5 bases, with 11 bases between. The germline V gene has CDR1 SGHRS and CDR2 YFSETQ. The CDR3 here is CASSLGQAGTGELFF. CDR3 coding DNA: TGCGCCAGCAGCTTGGGACAGGCGGGGACCGGGGAGCTGTTTTTT.

The chain is built from TRBV24-1 and TRBJ2-3; D may be TRBD1 (6 bases). The CDR3 runs to 14 residues. Per germline, CDR1 KGHDR and CDR2 SFDVKD. With 9 bases removed from V and 6 bases from J, the gap between germline ends came to 18 bases. CDR3 coding DNA: TGTGCCACCTCTAGAGGGGGTCTTGTGGATACGCAGTATTTT. This sequence encodes CATSRGGLVDTQYF.

This clonotype has just a few counts. The genes are TRBV27 and TRBJ2-1; 7 nucleotides match TRBD2. The CDR3 runs 14 residues. The J segment lost 9 bases and the V segment lost 5 bases, leaving 10 bases of the junction unmatched. Germline assignment: CDR1 MNHEY and CDR2 SMNVEV (reference sequence). CDR3 sequence reads: CASSLRQWGGEQFF. The CDR3 bases are TGTGCCAGCAGTCTGCGTCAATGGGGGGGTGAGCAGTTCTTC.

This clonotype turned up a few times. In DNA form, the CDR3 reads TGCAGTGCTAGCCCCCTCGGGACACACCAAGAGACCCAGTACTTC. The encoded protein is CSASPLGTHQETQYF. The J gene is TRBJ2-5, the V gene TRBV20-1; D is perhaps TRBD1 (6 bases). Germline values: CDR1 DFQATT, CDR2 SNEGSKA (reference sequence). CDR3 length: 15 residues. Trimming cost V 3 bases and J 0 bases, with 14 bases left between them.

V is TRBV24-1 and J is TRBJ2-1; 12 bases match TRBD2. V lost 10 bases and J lost 8; bases outside the gene matches: 8. The CDR3 sequence is 14 residues long. The germline V gene has CDR1 KGHDR and CDR2 SFDVKD. The CDR3 DNA follows: TGTGCCACTTCGACTAGCGGGGGTGGTTATGAGCAGTTCTTC. Protein product: CATSTSGGGYEQFF.

Ten or more counts support this clonotype. The chain uses TRBV5-6 and TRBJ2-5, with a tentative D call TRBD2 (5 bases). Trimming removed 6 bases from V and 9 bases from J, with 21 bases in between. The CDR3 is 14 residues long. Germline assignment: CDR1 SGHDT and CDR2 YYEEEE. The CDR3, as DNA: TGTGCCAGCACCTATATGGGCGGAGGCGGGCCCCAGTACTTC. Translated: CASTYMGGGGPQYF.

The chain carries TRBV20-1 and TRBJ2-7, with TRBD1 matching over 9 bases. CDR1 and CDR2 from the germline V gene are DFQATT and SNEGSKA (reference sequence). The length of the CDR3 is 15 residues. Unmatched junction bases numbered 4, after V lost 0 bases and J lost 1 base. The CDR3 DNA sequence: TGCAGTGCTAGAGATCTCGGGACAGGGTCCTACGAGCAGTACTTC. Translation: CSARDLGTGSYEQYF.

This clonotype was detected only a few times. The rearrangement uses TRBV25-1 and TRBJ2-7, with D tentatively TRBD1 (5 bases). There are 13 residues in the CDR3. V gave up 7 bases and J gave up 4 bases, with 14 bases separating them. Germline V gene sequence: CDR1 MGHDK, CDR2 SYGVNS. CDR3 sequence (DNA): TGTGCCAGCAAGTCCACAGGAAGGTACGAGCAGTACTTC. Translating it yields CASKSTGRYEQYF.